This T cell receptor beta chain was sequenced for a study of cytomegalovirus exposure and HLA in healthy donors. The overall study: The use of the same platform for the approximately 130 validation repertoires and the roughly 670 first-cohort repertoires was reported by a later analysis. General study findings and limits: Per published reports, the classifier diagnosed cytomegalovirus status with high specificity and sensitivity. Usually a TCR sequence was rare, but some public TCRs were found in many donors. In a later analysis, first-cohort TCR clusters were found to tend to co-occur in the 90 to 150 validation repertoires.

Details on this clone: Its matching antigen is unknown.

Repertoires were generated with immunoSEQ multiplex PCR, while TCRdb's copy carries only in-frame clones and drops some. Of tens of thousands of clones in the sample, almost 97% were seen once. The length of the CDR3 is 15 residues. Germline CDR1 is MDHEN and CDR2 is SYDVKM. The junction had 9 bases not matched to a gene; V was cut back by 6 bases and J by 5 bases. Material for sequencing was PBMCs. The chain has TRBV28 and TRBJ1-5, with 8 positions matching TRBD1. This TCR was sampled from a man younger than 35 in good health and CMV-seropositive. The CDR3 DNA reads as TGTGCCAGCAGCCGTGTGGACAGGGATGATCAGCCCCAGCATTTT. It is translated as CASSRVDRDDQPQHF.